The 17 T cell receptor beta chains below all came from one sample that was sequenced in a study of shared clonotypes between healthy human individuals (dated by TCRdb to 2019 to 2021). For the CD8 naive samples, CD45RO-negative cells were positively selected for CCR7, yielding a CD45RA+CCR7+ population from which TemRA cells were excluded. Library generation was performed with the immunoSEQ multiplex PCR assay. This immuneACCESS table, as held by TCRdb, lists in-frame sequences with V and J called but not all clones. Of the missing ones, under half trace to an unresolved V gene in checked studies; the others have no known cause. This sample holds more than 2 million clones; approximately 94% were observed only once. Approximately 1.2% of the sample is held by the ten biggest clonotypes. Sequencing was carried out using naive CD8+ T cells sorted from blood. Taken with the paper, the label for cell subset or site translates to: CD45RA+CCR7+. The receptor source for this set is a man aged 18 to 29 in good health.

This chain uses TRBV27 with TRBJ2-5; tentatively, D is TRBD1 or TRBD2 (6 bases each). Germline V CDR1 and CDR2: MNHEY, SMNVEV (reference sequence). CDR3 length equals 15 residues. V dropped 7 bases and J dropped 2 bases, with 17 bases sitting between them. The CDR3 protein is CASKPLGGRQETQYF. CDR3 coding DNA: TGTGCCAGCAAACCTCTAGGGGGGAGACAAGAGACCCAGTACTTC.

The V gene is TRBV27, the J gene TRBJ2-7; 9 bases are a match to TRBD1. Germline CDR1 and CDR2: MNHEY and SMNVEV (reference sequence). The CDR3 consists of 15 residues. Germline trimming cut 5 bases from V and 1 base from J; bases unmatched to any gene: 6. In nucleotides, the CDR3 is TGTGCCAGCAGTCAACCGGGACAGGGTTCCTACGAGCAGTACTTC. Translated, it gives CASSQPGQGSYEQYF.

The chain combines TRBV4-1 with TRBJ2-7; possibly TRBD2 for D (5 bases). Looked up from germline, CDR1 is MGHRA and CDR2 is YSYEKL. Trimming removed 2 bases from V and 3 bases from J, with 14 bases in between. The CDR3 has 15 amino acids. The CDR3 reads CASSQRDGGNYEQYF. The CDR3 DNA is TGCGCCAGCAGCCAAAGAGACGGAGGAAACTACGAGCAGTACTTC.

This chain uses TRBV6-1 with TRBJ2-7; D possibly uses TRBD1 or TRBD2 (5 bases each). The ends were cut back, 2 bases at V and 4 bases at J, with 15 bases in the middle. Germline V CDR1 and CDR2: MNHNS, SASEGT. This CDR3 is 15 amino acids long. The CDR3 is CASSEIIPGPYEQYF. The DNA of the CDR3 is TGTGCCAGCAGTGAAATTATCCCGGGACCTTACGAGCAGTACTTC.

The V and J genes are TRBV4-1 and TRBJ1-1, with TRBD1 matching over 8 bases. The V gene end was trimmed by 6 bases and the J gene end by 7 bases; junction bases not matched to a gene: 13. The CDR3 is 15 amino acids. Germline CDR1 is MGHRA and CDR2 is YSYEKL. CDR3 in DNA: TGCGCCAGCAGACCTCTGGACAGGGCGGAATTTGAAGCTTTCTTT. Amino acids: CASRPLDRAEFEAFF.

V gene TRBV11-2 combines with J gene TRBJ2-7, with D uncertain. Trimming cost V 1 base and J 2 bases, with 9 bases left between them. The CDR3 has 14 amino acids. Germline V gives CDR1 SGHAT, CDR2 FQNNGV. The CDR3 region is CASSLVTPAYEQYF. The CDR3 bases are TGTGCCAGCAGCTTAGTCACTCCAGCCTACGAGCAGTACTTC. Full variable domain (rest looked up from reference TRBV11-2 and TRBJ2-7): EAGVAQSPRYKIIEKRQSVAFWCNPISGHATLYWYQQILGQGPKLLIQFQNNGVVDDSQLPKDRFSAERLKGVDSTLKIQPAKLEDSAVYLCASSLVTPAYEQYFGPGTRLTVT.

This chain connects TRBV6-4 to TRBJ2-3; 13 positions agree with TRBD2. The CDR3 covers 19 residues. After removal of 7 bases from V and 1 base from J, the junction contained 14 bases not matched to a gene. Germline CDR1 MRHNA, CDR2 SNTAGT. CDR3 sequence (DNA): TGTGCCAGCAACGAGGAGGGACTAGCGGGGCCGTACGGCACAGATACGCAGTATTTT. This codes for CASNEEGLAGPYGTDTQYF.

The J gene is TRBJ1-2, the V gene TRBV5-6; D unresolved. V lost 0 bases to trimming and J lost 4 bases, with 16 bases between them. Germline V gene data show CDR1 as SGHDT and CDR2 as YYEEEE. The CDR3 is 16 amino acids. For the CDR3, the DNA is TGTGCCAGCAGCTTGGAACCAACGACTGATACCTATGGCTACACCTTC. Protein product: CASSLEPTTDTYGYTF.

This chain links TRBV10-3 with TRBJ2-7; the match to TRBD2 covers 14 bases. CDR1 and CDR2 from the germline V gene are ENHRY and SYGVKD. J was trimmed by 2 bases and V by 3 bases; bases with no gene match: 3. The CDR3 covers 16 residues. CDR3 in DNA: TGTGCCATCAGTGAACCGACTAGCGGGGGGGCCTACGAGCAGTACTTC. It is translated as CAISEPTSGGAYEQYF.

The rearrangement joins TRBV27 to TRBJ2-7; D may correspond to TRBD1 or TRBD2 (6 bases each). V dropped 10 bases and J dropped 6 bases, with 19 bases sitting between them. The germline V gene encodes CDR1 MNHEY and CDR2 SMNVEV (reference sequence). The CDR3 has 13 amino acids. The CDR3 DNA sequence: TGTGCCACCCGGGTGGGGGGCTCTTTCGAGCAGTACTTC. This codes for CATRVGGSFEQYF.

The rearrangement links TRBV4-3 to TRBJ2-3; TRBD2 aligns across 8 bases. This CDR3 is built from 17 residues. The trim removed 0 bases at V and 6 bases at J, leaving 11 bases unmatched. Germline lookup yields CDR1 LGHNA and CDR2 YSLEER. The CDR3 loop reads CASSQDWAREGEDTQYF. The CDR3 DNA sequence: TGCGCCAGCAGCCAAGATTGGGCACGGGAGGGAGAGGATACGCAGTATTTT.

The rearrangement links TRBV4-3 to TRBJ1-4; 8 bases line up with TRBD1. Trimming took 2 bases from V and 6 from J; bases not matched to a gene: 5. The germline gives CDR1 LGHNA, CDR2 YSLEER. This CDR3 has 15 amino acids. The CDR3 reads CASSQWTGKDEKLFF. The CDR3 DNA reads TGCGCCAGCAGCCAATGGACAGGGAAGGATGAAAAACTGTTTTTT.

This clone was seen only once. The chain combines TRBV28 with TRBJ2-3; no reliable D call. Germline V gives CDR1 MDHEN, CDR2 SYDVKM. The CDR3 contains 13 residues. The ends were cut back, 3 bases at V and 4 bases at J, with 8 bases in the middle. The CDR3 nucleotides are TGTGCCAGCAGTTTTGTGGTCGCAGATACGCAGTATTTT. Its translation is CASSFVVADTQYF.

This clone was detected only once. The rearrangement links TRBV10-3 to TRBJ1-1; TRBD1 agrees at 8 bases. CDR3 length equals 15 residues. CDR1 and CDR2 (germline): ENHRY, SYGVKD. Losses at the gene ends were 0 bases for V and 3 bases for J; bases not matched to a gene: 3. The CDR3 loop is CAISESNRGDTEAFF. The CDR3 DNA is TGTGCCATCAGTGAGTCGAACAGGGGGGACACTGAAGCTTTCTTT.

V gene TRBV9 combines with J gene TRBJ1-2; D not certain. Trimming left V 3 bases short and J 0 bases short, with 9 bases between. Germline CDR1 and CDR2: SGDLS and YYNGEE. There are 14 residues in the CDR3. CDR3 in DNA: TGTGCCAGCAGCGGAGACGGGACTAACTATGGCTACACCTTC. Amino acids: CASSGDGTNYGYTF. The full variable domain, in which reference TRBV9 and TRBJ1-2 provide the parts outside the CDR3, is DSGVTQTPKHLITATGQRVTLRCSPRSGDLSVYWYQQSLDQGLQFLIQYYNGEERAKGNILERFSAQQFPDLHSELNLSSLELGDSALYFCASSGDGTNYGYTFGSGTRLTVV.

The V call is TRBV11-2, the J call TRBJ2-7; 12 nucleotides agree with TRBD2. Trimming at V came to 1 base and at J to 3 bases, leaving 4 bases not matched to a gene. The CDR3 spans 16 residues. CDR1 and CDR2 (germline): SGHAT, FQNNGV. CDR3 sequence: CASSLVTSGRNYEQYF. As DNA, the CDR3 is TGTGCCAGCAGCTTAGTCACTAGCGGGAGGAACTACGAGCAGTACTTC.

The chain couples TRBV29-1 to TRBJ2-3; 8 positions match TRBD2. The ends lost 0 bases at V and 2 bases at J; junction bases unmatched: 19. The CDR3 totals 20 residues. CDR1 is SQVTM and CDR2 is ANQGSEA in the germline V gene. The CDR3 reads CSVEDVQGWGAGEHTDTQYF. In nucleotides, the CDR3 is TGCAGCGTTGAAGATGTCCAGGGATGGGGAGCGGGAGAGCACACAGATACGCAGTATTTT.